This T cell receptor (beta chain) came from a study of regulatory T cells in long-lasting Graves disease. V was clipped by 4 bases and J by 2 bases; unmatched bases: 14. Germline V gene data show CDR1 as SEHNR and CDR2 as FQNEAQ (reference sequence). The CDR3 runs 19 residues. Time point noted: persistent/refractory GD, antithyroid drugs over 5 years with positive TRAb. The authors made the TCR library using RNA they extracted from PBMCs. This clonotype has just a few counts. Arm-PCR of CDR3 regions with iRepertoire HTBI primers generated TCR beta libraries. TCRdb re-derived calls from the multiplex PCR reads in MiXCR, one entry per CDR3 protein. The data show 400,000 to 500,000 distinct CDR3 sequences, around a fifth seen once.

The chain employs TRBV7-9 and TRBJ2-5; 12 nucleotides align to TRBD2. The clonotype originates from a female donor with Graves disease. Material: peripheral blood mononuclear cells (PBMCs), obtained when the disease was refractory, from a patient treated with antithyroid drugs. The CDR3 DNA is TGTGCCAGCAGCTCGCTGCTTGGGCTAGCGGGAGGGTTACAAGAGACCCAGTACTTC. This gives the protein CASSSLLGLAGGLQETQYF.